The rows below give T cell receptor beta chains drawn from one sample of a study of blood T cell repertoires in COVID-19. The repertoire was sequenced with immunoSEQ multiplex PCR; TCRdb's copy has only in-frame clones and lacks some. The sample gives around 270,000 clones, about 85% of which show up once; about 4.1% is in the top ten. Material for sequencing was peripheral blood. The receptor source for this set is a man aged 60 to 69 who had recovered from COVID-19. Each CDR3 is given with its conserved first and last residue. A D gene is named only where the DNA matches it firmly. The size entry is marked missing in some rows and otherwise reads once, few, many or a size class.

.,TRBD2,TRBV10-3,TRBJ2-5,CAISAGLGVAGQETQYF,TGTGCCATCAGTGCTGGGTTGGGGGTAGCGGGGCAAGAGACCCAGTACTTC
.,.,TRBV7-2,TRBJ2-5,CASSLNRPETQYF,TGTGCCAGCAGTCTAAACAGGCCGGAGACCCAGTACTTC
.,TRBD1,TRBV12-5,TRBJ2-1,CASGAILGTGTNEQFF,TGTGCTAGTGGGGCTATTCTCGGGACAGGGACCAATGAGCAGTTCTTC
.,.,TRBV12-3/TRBV12-4,TRBJ1-5,CASKSPGQPQHF,TGTGCCAGCAAAAGTCCCGGGCAGCCCCAGCATTTT
.,TRBD1,TRBV5-4,TRBJ1-6,CASSLGDRVGSPLHF,TGTGCCAGCAGCTTGGGGGACAGGGTAGGTTCACCCCTCCACTTT
.,.,TRBV11-3,TRBJ2-7,CASSWTGNNGEQYF,TGTGCCAGCAGCTGGACCGGGAACAACGGCGAGCAGTACTTC
.,.,TRBV21-1,TRBJ2-1,CASSKASGGYNEQFF,TGTGCCAGCAGCAAAGCATCGGGAGGCTACAATGAGCAGTTCTTC
.,.,TRBV13,TRBJ2-5,CASTLPGQETQYF,TGTGCCAGCACCCTGCCGGGGCAAGAGACCCAGTACTTC
.,.,TRBV5-1,TRBJ2-1,CASSRSFGTDNEQFF,TGCGCCAGCAGCCGTTCCTTCGGTACCGACAATGAGCAGTTCTTC
.,TRBD2,TRBV27,TRBJ2-3,CASSLEWTSGGVRTDTQYF,TGTGCCAGCAGTTTGGAATGGACTAGCGGGGGGGTACGCACAGATACGCAGTATTTT
.,.,TRBV12-3/TRBV12-4,TRBJ1-5,CASTPGGNQPQHF,TGTGCCAGCACCCCTGGGGGGAATCAGCCCCAGCATTTT
.,.,TRBV9,TRBJ2-2,CASSVFEALDTGELFF,TGTGCCAGCAGCGTATTCGAGGCGCTTGACACCGGGGAGCTGTTTTTT
.,TRBD2,TRBV7-6,TRBJ2-1,CASSHPTRGLAGDSSSYNEQFF,TGTGCCAGCAGCCACCCCACGCGGGGACTAGCGGGGGACTCGAGCTCCTACAATGAGCAGTTCTTC
.,TRBD1,TRBV6-2/TRBV6-3,TRBJ1-2,CASSRGDRHYGYTF,TGTGCCAGCAGTAGAGGGGACAGACACTATGGCTACACCTTC
once,.,TRBV27,TRBJ1-4,CASSPPYTSGPNEKLFF,TGTGCCAGCAGTCCCCCCTACACGTCGGGTCCTAATGAAAAACTGTTTTTT
.,.,TRBV27,TRBJ2-7,CASSLWGGDEQYF,TGTGCCAGCAGTCTATGGGGGGGCGACGAGCAGTACTTC
.,TRBD1,TRBV10-3,TRBJ1-2,CAISESTGGRYGYTF,TGTGCCATCAGTGAGTCGACAGGGGGCCGCTATGGCTACACCTTC
.,TRBD1,TRBV19,TRBJ1-4,CASSVGTGDEKLFF,TGTGCCAGTAGTGTCGGGACAGGGGATGAAAAACTGTTTTTT
.,.,TRBV19,TRBJ1-5,CASSIGLTGRSNQPQHF,TGTGCCAGTAGTATCGGACTGACTGGAAGAAGCAATCAGCCCCAGCATTTT
.,TRBD2,TRBV5-1,TRBJ2-3,CASSLQGLAAGDTQYF,TGCGCCAGCAGCCTCCAGGGACTAGCGGCTGGAGATACGCAGTATTTT
.,TRBD2,TRBV3-1/TRBV3-2,TRBJ2-4,CASSQDPLAGGKNIQYF,TGTGCCAGCAGCCAAGATCCACTAGCGGGGGGAAAAAACATTCAGTACTTC
.,.,TRBV5-1,TRBJ1-2,CASSFSGPLQGYTF,TGCGCCAGCAGCTTTTCAGGGCCCCTCCAGGGCTACACCTTC
.,TRBD1,TRBV5-1,TRBJ1-1,CASSLMGGQTNTEAFF,TGCGCCAGCAGCTTGATGGGGGGACAGACGAACACTGAAGCTTTCTTT
.,TRBD1,TRBV9,TRBJ1-1,CASSDLDRGDEAFF,TGTGCCAGCAGCGACCTGGACAGGGGGGATGAGGCTTTCTTT
.,.,TRBV6-1,TRBJ1-2,CASSEFAGWLYGYTF,TGTGCCAGCAGTGAATTCGCAGGGTGGCTTTATGGCTACACCTTC
.,TRBD1,TRBV6-2/TRBV6-3,TRBJ1-2,CASSGTGGNYGYTF,TGTGCCAGCAGTGGGACAGGGGGCAACTATGGCTACACCTTC